Below, 3 T cell receptor beta chains from the same sample are listed, as sequenced in a study of T cells in Graves' hyperthyroidism and ophthalmopathy. TCR beta CDR3 regions were amplified from RNA transcripts. The HTBI primer set was used in a first-round RT-PCR of the TCR CDR3. TCRdb called the multiplex PCR reads again in MiXCR, with one record for every CDR3 protein. Of around 600,000 distinct CDR3 sequences listed, about 45% were seen once; the top ten hold less than 9%. Sequencing was performed on peripheral blood or thyroid tissue (not recorded which). These TCRs come from an adult man with Graves' disease, either hyperthyroidism or ophthalmopathy (not recorded which).

The chain couples TRBV20-1 to TRBJ2-5, with a possible D match to TRBD2 (5 bases). CDR3 length: 14 amino acids. Trimming took 6 bases from V and 12 from J, leaving 26 bases between them. Germline assignment: CDR1 DFQATT and CDR2 SNEGSKA (reference sequence). CDR3 DNA: TGCAGTGCCGTGCCGGCGACCGAAGGGAGAGGGAAGTACTTC. Translating gives CSAVPATEGRGKYF.

With respect to this clonotype: A clone one base away is much larger, so this may be a read error. V usage is TRBV20-1 and J usage is TRBJ1-2, with 8 nucleotides matching TRBD1. CDR1 is DFQATT, CDR2 SNEGSKA, per germline (reference sequence). The CDR3 runs 13 residues. The J segment lost 8 bases and the V segment lost 4 bases, leaving 9 bases of the junction unmatched. CDR3 sequence (DNA): TGCAGTGCTACACCCAGGACAGGGTCGGGCTACACCTTC. This encodes CSATPRTGSGYTF.

V gene TRBV6-4 combines with J gene TRBJ2-6, with D possibly matching TRBD1 (6 bases). The V gene's germline CDR1 is MRHNA and CDR2 SNTAGT. The CDR3 is 14 residues long. The ends were cut back, 6 bases at V and 4 bases at J, with 10 bases in the middle. The CDR3 nucleotides read TGTGCCAGCAGAGACACAGGGGGGGCCAACGTCCTGACTTTC. Its protein is CASRDTGGANVLTF.